The clone carrying this TCR beta chain has just a few counts. The antigen is not known. The sample is drawn from a study of regulatory T cells in long-lasting Graves disease. General study results and limits: TRBV28, TRBJ1-2 and TRBJ2-5 were favored in persistent disease.

The TCR beta library used iRepertoire HTBI primers with Arm-PCR amplification of CDR3. In the study's own analysis: Across all samples, 62 TRBV segments and 11 to 15 TRBJ segments were identified. TCRdb reprocessed the multiplex PCR reads with MiXCR, giving one entry per CDR3 protein. The authors' filters were not applied to this entry. This sample has some 450,000 distinct CDR3 sequences; about 16% occur once, and the top ten carry around 10%. Trimming took off 4 bases at V and 5 bases at J, with 25 bases between the two ends. CDR3 length: 18 residues. Germline CDR1 SGHRS, CDR2 YFSETQ. Time point here: newly diagnosed GD, antithyroid drugs for less than 3 months. The TCR library was prepared using RNA isolated from PBMCs. These same records also appear under a second study, on T cells in Graves' hyperthyroidism and ophthalmopathy.

This sample comprised peripheral blood mononuclear cells (PBMCs), obtained at new diagnosis, from a patient treated with antithyroid drugs. This chain joins TRBV5-1 and TRBJ2-1; possible D gene TRBD1, 9 bases. This receptor was obtained from a woman aged 25 to 39 with Graves disease. DNA for the CDR3: TGCGCCAGCAGCACGGACGGGACAGGGACTAGTAGGAACAATGAGCAGTTCTTC. This sequence encodes CASSTDGTGTSRNNEQFF.